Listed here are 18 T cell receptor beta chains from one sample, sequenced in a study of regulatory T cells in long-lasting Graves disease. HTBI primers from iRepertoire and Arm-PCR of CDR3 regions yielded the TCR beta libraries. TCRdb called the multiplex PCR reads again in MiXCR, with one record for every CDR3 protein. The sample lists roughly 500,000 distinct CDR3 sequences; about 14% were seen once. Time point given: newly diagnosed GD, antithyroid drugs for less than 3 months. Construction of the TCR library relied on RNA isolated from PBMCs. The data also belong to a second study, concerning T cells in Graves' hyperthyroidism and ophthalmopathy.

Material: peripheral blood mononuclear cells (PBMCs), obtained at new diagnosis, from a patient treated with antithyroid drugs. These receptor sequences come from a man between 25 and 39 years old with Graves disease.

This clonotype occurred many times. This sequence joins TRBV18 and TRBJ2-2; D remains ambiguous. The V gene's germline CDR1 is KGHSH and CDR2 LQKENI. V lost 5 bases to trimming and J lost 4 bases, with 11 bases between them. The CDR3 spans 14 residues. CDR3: CASSAQEVTGELFF. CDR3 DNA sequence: TGTGCCAGCTCAGCCCAAGAGGTCACCGGGGAGCTGTTTTTT.

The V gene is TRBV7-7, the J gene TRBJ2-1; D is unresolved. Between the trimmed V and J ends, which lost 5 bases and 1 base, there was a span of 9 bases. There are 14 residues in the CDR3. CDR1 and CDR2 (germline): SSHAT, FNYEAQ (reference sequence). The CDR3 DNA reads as TGTGCCAGCAGCCGCGGAGAATCCTACAATGAGCAGTTCTTC. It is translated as CASSRGESYNEQFF. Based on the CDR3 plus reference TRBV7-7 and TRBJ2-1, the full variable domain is GAGVSQSPRYKVTKRGQDVTLRCDPISSHATLYWYQQALGQGPEFLTYFNYEAQPDKSGLPSDRFSAERPEGSISTLTIQRTEQRDSAMYRCASSRGESYNEQFFGPGTRLTVL.

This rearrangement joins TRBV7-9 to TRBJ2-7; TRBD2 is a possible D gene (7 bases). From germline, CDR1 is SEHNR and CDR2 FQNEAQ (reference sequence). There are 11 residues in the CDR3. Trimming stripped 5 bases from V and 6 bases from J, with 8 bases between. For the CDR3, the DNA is TGTGCCAGCAGCCGGGGGGCCGAGCAGTACTTC. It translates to CASSRGAEQYF.

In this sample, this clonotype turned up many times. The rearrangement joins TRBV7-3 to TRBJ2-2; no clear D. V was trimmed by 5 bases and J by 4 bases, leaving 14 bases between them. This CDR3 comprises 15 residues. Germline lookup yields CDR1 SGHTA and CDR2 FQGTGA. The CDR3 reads CASSPGSGPTGELFF. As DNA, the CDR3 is TGTGCCAGCAGCCCCGGTAGTGGGCCCACCGGGGAGCTGTTTTTT.

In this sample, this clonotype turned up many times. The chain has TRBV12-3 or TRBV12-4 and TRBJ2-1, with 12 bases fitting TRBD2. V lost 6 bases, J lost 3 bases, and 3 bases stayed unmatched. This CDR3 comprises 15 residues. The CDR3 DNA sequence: TGTGCCAGCAGACTAGCGGGAGGCGTCTACAATGAGCAGTTCTTC. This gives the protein CASRLAGGVYNEQFF.

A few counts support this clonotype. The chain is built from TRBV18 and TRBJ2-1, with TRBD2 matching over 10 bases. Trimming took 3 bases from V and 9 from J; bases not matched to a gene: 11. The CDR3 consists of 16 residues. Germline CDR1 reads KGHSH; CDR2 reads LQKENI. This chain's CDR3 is CASSPRLAGEHGEQFF. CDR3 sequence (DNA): TGTGCCAGCTCACCCCGGCTAGCGGGAGAACATGGTGAGCAGTTCTTC.

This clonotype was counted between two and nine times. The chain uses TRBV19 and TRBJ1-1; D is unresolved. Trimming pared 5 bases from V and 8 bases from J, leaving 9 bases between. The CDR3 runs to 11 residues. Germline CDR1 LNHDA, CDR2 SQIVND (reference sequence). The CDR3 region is CASSRVGEAFF. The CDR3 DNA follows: TGTGCCAGTAGTCGGGTAGGAGAAGCTTTCTTT.

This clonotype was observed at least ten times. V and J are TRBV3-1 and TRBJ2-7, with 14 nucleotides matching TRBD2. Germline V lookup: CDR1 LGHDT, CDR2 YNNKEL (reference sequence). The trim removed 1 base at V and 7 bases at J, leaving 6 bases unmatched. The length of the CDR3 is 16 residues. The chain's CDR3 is CASSQGGLAGAREQYF. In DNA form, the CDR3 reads TGTGCCAGCAGCCAAGGGGGACTAGCGGGAGCGAGAGAGCAGTACTTC.

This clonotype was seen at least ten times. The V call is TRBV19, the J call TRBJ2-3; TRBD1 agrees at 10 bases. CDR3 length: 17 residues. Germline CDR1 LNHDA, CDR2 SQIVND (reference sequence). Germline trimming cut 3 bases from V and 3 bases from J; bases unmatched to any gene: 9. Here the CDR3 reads CASSMTGTGEYTDTQYF. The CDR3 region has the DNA TGTGCCAGTAGTATGACCGGGACAGGGGAATATACAGATACGCAGTATTTT.

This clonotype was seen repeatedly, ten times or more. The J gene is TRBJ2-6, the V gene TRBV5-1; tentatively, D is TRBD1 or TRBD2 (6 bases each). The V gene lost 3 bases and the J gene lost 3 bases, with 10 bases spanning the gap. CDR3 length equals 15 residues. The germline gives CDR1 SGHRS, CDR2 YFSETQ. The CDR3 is CASSWGAIGANVLTF. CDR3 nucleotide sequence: TGCGCCAGCAGCTGGGGGGCTATTGGGGCCAACGTCCTGACTTTC.

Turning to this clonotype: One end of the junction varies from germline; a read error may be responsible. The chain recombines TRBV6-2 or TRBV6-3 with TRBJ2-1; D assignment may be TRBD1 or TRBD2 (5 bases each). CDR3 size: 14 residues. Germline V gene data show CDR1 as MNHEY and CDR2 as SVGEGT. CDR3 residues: CVSRLGTSYNEQFF. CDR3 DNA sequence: TGTGTCAGCAGACTCGGGACGTCCTACAATGAGCAGTTCTTC.

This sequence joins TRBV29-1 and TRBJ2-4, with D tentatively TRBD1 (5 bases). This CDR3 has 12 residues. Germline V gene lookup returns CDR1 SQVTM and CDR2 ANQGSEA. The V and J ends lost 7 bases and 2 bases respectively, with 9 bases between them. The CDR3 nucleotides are TGCAGCGGCCAGGGCCCCAAAAACATTCAGTACTTC. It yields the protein CSGQGPKNIQYF. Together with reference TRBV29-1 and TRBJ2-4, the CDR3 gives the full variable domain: SAVISQKPSRDICQRGTSLTIQCQVDSQVTMMFWYRQQPGQSLTLIATANQGSEATYESGFVIDKFPISRPNLTFSTLTVSNMSPEDSSIYLCSGQGPKNIQYFGAGTRLSVL.

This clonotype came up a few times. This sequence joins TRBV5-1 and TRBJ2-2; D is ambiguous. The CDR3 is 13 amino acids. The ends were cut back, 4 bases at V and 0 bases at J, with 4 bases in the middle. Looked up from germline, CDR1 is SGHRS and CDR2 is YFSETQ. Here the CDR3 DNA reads TGCGCCAGCAGCAACTCGAACACCGGGGAGCTGTTTTTT. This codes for CASSNSNTGELFF.

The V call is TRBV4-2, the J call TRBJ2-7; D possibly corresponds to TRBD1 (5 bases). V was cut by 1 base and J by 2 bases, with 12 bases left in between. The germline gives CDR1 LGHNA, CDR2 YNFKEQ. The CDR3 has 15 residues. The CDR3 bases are TGTGCCAGCAGCCAAGGGGAAGGGGCCCCCTACGAGCAGTACTTC. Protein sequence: CASSQGEGAPYEQYF.

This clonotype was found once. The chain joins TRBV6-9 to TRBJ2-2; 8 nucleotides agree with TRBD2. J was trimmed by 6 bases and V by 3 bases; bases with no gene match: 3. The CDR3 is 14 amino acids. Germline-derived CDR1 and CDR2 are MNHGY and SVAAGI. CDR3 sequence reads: CASSYGGVAGELFF. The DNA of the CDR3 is TGTGCCAGCAGTTACGGGGGGGTGGCCGGGGAGCTGTTTTTT.

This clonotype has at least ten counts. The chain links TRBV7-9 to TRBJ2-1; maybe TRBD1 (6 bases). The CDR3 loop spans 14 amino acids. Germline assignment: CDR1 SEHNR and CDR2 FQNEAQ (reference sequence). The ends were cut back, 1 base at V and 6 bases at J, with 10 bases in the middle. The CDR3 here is CASSLVGQRNEQFF. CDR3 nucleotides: TGTGCCAGCAGCTTAGTCGGACAGCGCAATGAGCAGTTCTTC.

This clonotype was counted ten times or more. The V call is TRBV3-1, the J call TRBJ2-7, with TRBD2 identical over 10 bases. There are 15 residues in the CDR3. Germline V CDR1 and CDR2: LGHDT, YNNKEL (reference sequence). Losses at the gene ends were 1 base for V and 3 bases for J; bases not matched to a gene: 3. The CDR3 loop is CASSQGLAGVYEQYF. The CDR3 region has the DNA TGTGCCAGCAGCCAAGGGCTAGCGGGAGTCTACGAGCAGTACTTC.

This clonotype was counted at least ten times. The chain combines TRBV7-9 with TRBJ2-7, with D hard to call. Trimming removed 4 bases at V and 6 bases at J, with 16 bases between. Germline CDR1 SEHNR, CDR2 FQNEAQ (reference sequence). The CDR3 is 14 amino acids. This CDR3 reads CASSSTNPPGEQYF. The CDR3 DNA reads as TGTGCCAGCAGCTCCACCAATCCACCCGGCGAGCAGTACTTC.